The clone carrying this TCR beta chain was seen a handful of times. The target antigen is unknown. TCRdb itself ran the reads through MiXCR, one entry per CDR3 protein. The sample carries approximately 770,000 distinct CDR3 sequences, about 27% recorded once. The source of the sample is a study of T cell repertoires in cytomegalovirus infection. Across the whole study: Use of recently identified HLA-C-restricted and well-studied HLA-B-restricted CMV epitopes was part of the study.

With 6 bases clipped from V and 12 bases from J, the junction kept 7 bases outside the gene matches. The germline V gene encodes CDR1 MNHNS and CDR2 SASEGT. The CDR3 has 11 amino acids. Broader study findings: CMV-specific HLA-C-restricted TCR beta clonotypes dominated the ex vivo response.

The chain combines TRBV6-1 with TRBJ1-2, with 7 bases that match TRBD1. The origin of this receptor is a human donor in good health (CMV status not recorded). Some clones in this sample may be carry-over from other donors' samples. Sequenced material: cultured CD8+ T cells from PBMCs, taken from culture after CMV antigen stimulation. In nucleotides, the CDR3 is TGTGCCAGCAGGGACAGGCCTGGAGACACCTTC. Its translation: CASRDRPGDTF.